The rows below give T cell receptor beta chains drawn from one sample of a study of CD8+ T cells in alopecia areata. Libraries were prepared by immunoSEQ multiplex PCR; TCRdb keeps only in-frame clonotypes and omits some of them. The table has approximately 200,000 clones, 45% to 65% seen once. Sequenced material: CD4+ T cells sorted from blood, taken at week 4, from a patient treated with tofacitinib. The receptors stem from a human donor with alopecia areata. The CDR3 runs from the conserved cysteine through the conserved F or W. A D gene is named only where the DNA matches it firmly. Only some rows state a clone size, as once, few, many or a class for expanded clones.

CDR3aa: CASSRDGGDEQFF; d_gene: NA; abundance: NA; v_gene: TRBV18
CDR3aa: CSVVWSGNTIYF; d_gene: NA; abundance: once; v_gene: TRBV29-1
CDR3aa: CATHYRAQFF; d_gene: NA; abundance: NA; v_gene: TRBV28
CDR3aa: CSATETWSNQPQHF; d_gene: NA; abundance: NA; v_gene: TRBV29-1
CDR3aa: CAWSGSGREDTQYF; d_gene: TRBD2; abundance: NA; v_gene: TRBV30
CDR3aa: CASEGPRGTQYF; d_gene: NA; abundance: NA; v_gene: TRBV19
CDR3aa: CSIGGLAGGRYEQYF; d_gene: TRBD2; abundance: NA; v_gene: TRBV29-1
CDR3aa: CSVAGSSYEQYF; d_gene: NA; abundance: NA; v_gene: TRBV29-1
CDR3aa: CASSPEGASYEQYF; d_gene: TRBD1; abundance: NA; v_gene: TRBV7-9
CDR3aa: CASSVVSSGGNLEKVLNNYGYTF; d_gene: TRBD1; abundance: few; v_gene: TRBV9
CDR3aa: CAWSATYSSSQHF; d_gene: NA; abundance: few; v_gene: TRBV30
CDR3aa: CASNLDRGQYGYTF; d_gene: TRBD1; abundance: NA; v_gene: TRBV2
CDR3aa: CASSKDRDGNQPQHF; d_gene: TRBD1; abundance: NA; v_gene: TRBV19
CDR3aa: CASSGAGSGSYEQYF; d_gene: TRBD2; abundance: once; v_gene: TRBV5-1
CDR3aa: CASRRDSSGIGYTF; d_gene: NA; abundance: NA; v_gene: TRBV2